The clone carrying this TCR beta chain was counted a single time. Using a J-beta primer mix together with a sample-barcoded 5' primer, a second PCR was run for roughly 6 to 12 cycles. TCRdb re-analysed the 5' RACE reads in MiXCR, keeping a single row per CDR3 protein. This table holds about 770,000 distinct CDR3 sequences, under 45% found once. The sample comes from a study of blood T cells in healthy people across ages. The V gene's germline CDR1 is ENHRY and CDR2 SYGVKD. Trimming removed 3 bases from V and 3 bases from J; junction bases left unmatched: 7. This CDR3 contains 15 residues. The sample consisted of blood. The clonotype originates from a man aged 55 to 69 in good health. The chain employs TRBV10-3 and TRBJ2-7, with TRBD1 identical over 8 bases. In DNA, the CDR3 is TGTGCCATCAGTGACGCCGGGACAGGAGGCTACGAGCAGTACTTC. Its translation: CAISDAGTGGYEQYF.